This T cell receptor beta chain was recovered during a study of cytomegalovirus exposure and HLA in healthy donors. Regarding the study as a whole: The study designated 150 or so TCR beta chains cytomegalovirus-associated. Later analysis showed TCR association rates varying by HLA locus, highest for DRB1 and lowest for HLA-C.

This cohort consisted of healthy bone marrow donors. PCR primers comprised 60 Vbeta and 13 Jbeta primers. Measured with immunoSEQ multiplex PCR; TCRdb has only the in-frame clones, and not every one. Of some 180,000 clones listed, about four fifths are singletons. Concerning this clone: The antigen is unknown.

From germline, CDR1 is MNHNY and CDR2 SVGAGI (reference sequence). Trimming removed 0 bases at V and 2 bases at J, with 11 bases between. The CDR3 sequence is 16 residues long. Sequenced material: PBMCs. The sequence came from a male donor in good health and CMV-seronegative. The chain has TRBV6-6 and TRBJ1-5, with D perhaps TRBD1 (6 bases). CDR3 in amino acids: CASSYSRGAGNQPQHF. The CDR3 nucleotides are TGTGCCAGCAGTTACTCTCGGGGGGCTGGCAATCAGCCCCAGCATTTT.